A selection of T cell receptor beta chains follows, all from one sample in a study of OX40 agonist ivuxolimab in advanced cancers. The data were produced by immunoSEQ multiplex PCR, yet TCRdb's version contains in-frame clones alone and is incomplete. The sample lists roughly 70,000 clones; approximately 88% were seen once. The sample here was CD4+ or CD8+ T cells sorted from blood, taken in a trial of the OX40 agonist ivuxolimab. The receptors here all came from an adult with an advanced solid tumor such as melanoma, head and neck, liver or kidney cancer. Both conserved end residues are part of each CDR3. Each record gives: CDR3 protein, V gene, J gene.

CDR3aa: CASSSFAYPGYNEQFF
v_gene: TRBV27
j_gene: TRBJ2-1

CDR3aa: CASSQGRQNNQPQHF
v_gene: TRBV4-3
j_gene: TRBJ1-5

CDR3aa: CASSIQDRGAVTEAFF
v_gene: TRBV19
j_gene: TRBJ1-1

CDR3aa: CASSLGAGRANYGYTF
v_gene: TRBV27
j_gene: TRBJ1-2

CDR3aa: CASSPRSGGQPQHF
v_gene: TRBV18
j_gene: TRBJ1-5

CDR3aa: CASSPQAASGENEQFF
v_gene: TRBV12-1
j_gene: TRBJ2-1

CDR3aa: CASSLNPSGGARETQYF
v_gene: TRBV7-9
j_gene: TRBJ2-5

CDR3aa: CASSATQGGGNTIYF
v_gene: TRBV9
j_gene: TRBJ1-3

CDR3aa: CASSVDSPGDYGYTF
v_gene: TRBV9
j_gene: TRBJ1-2

CDR3aa: CASGGQVTTEAFF
v_gene: TRBV23-1
j_gene: TRBJ1-1

CDR3aa: CASSLGTASNQPQHF
v_gene: TRBV10-2
j_gene: TRBJ1-5

CDR3aa: CASSPLKREGTYEQYF
v_gene: TRBV11-2
j_gene: TRBJ2-7

CDR3aa: CASSYLGENGYTF
v_gene: TRBV6-5
j_gene: TRBJ1-2

CDR3aa: CSVVTGTGNEAFF
v_gene: TRBV29-1
j_gene: TRBJ1-1

CDR3aa: CSVVQRGQPQHF
v_gene: TRBV29-1
j_gene: TRBJ1-5

CDR3aa: CAWSSGGGGNTQYF
v_gene: TRBV30
j_gene: TRBJ2-3

CDR3aa: CASSSGAVNNSPLHF
v_gene: TRBV2
j_gene: TRBJ1-6

CDR3aa: CASSLEGLAAYNEQFF
v_gene: TRBV7-2
j_gene: TRBJ2-1

CDR3aa: CASSSGTGGLTGELFF
v_gene: TRBV6-6
j_gene: TRBJ2-2

CDR3aa: CASSLAATGELFF
v_gene: TRBV5-4
j_gene: TRBJ2-2

CDR3aa: CASRPRLNQGDEQFF
v_gene: TRBV11-2
j_gene: TRBJ2-1

CDR3aa: CASSQGAYEKLFF
v_gene: TRBV14
j_gene: TRBJ1-4

CDR3aa: CASSLRAADEQFF
v_gene: TRBV5-4
j_gene: TRBJ2-1

CDR3aa: CATDDRGPYEQYF
v_gene: TRBV28
j_gene: TRBJ2-7

CDR3aa: CASSDQGAPNNEQFF
v_gene: TRBV5-1
j_gene: TRBJ2-1

CDR3aa: CASSIGFDRGTKNIQYF
v_gene: TRBV19
j_gene: TRBJ2-4

CDR3aa: CASSYFRGLSNQPQHF
v_gene: TRBV28
j_gene: TRBJ1-5

CDR3aa: CASSLVERNTGELFF
v_gene: TRBV7-2
j_gene: TRBJ2-2

CDR3aa: CASSPGGFLGYTF
v_gene: TRBV27
j_gene: TRBJ1-2

CDR3aa: CASSLDRARYGYTF
v_gene: TRBV7-2
j_gene: TRBJ1-2

CDR3aa: CATSRGSNYGYTF
v_gene: TRBV15
j_gene: TRBJ1-2

CDR3aa: CASSLWGRGEAFF
v_gene: TRBV5-8
j_gene: TRBJ1-1

CDR3aa: CASSLDRQGPTEAFF
v_gene: TRBV7-2
j_gene: TRBJ1-1

CDR3aa: CASSPGTGGVYEQYF
v_gene: TRBV7-2
j_gene: TRBJ2-7

CDR3aa: CASSYSPGGNYGYTF
v_gene: TRBV6-6
j_gene: TRBJ1-2

CDR3aa: CATAGGRAGETQYF
v_gene: TRBV19
j_gene: TRBJ2-5

CDR3aa: CAISESPGGGSGANVLTF
v_gene: TRBV10-3
j_gene: TRBJ2-6

CDR3aa: CASSSTGKGTEAFF
v_gene: TRBV5-5
j_gene: TRBJ1-1

CDR3aa: CASSYSRGSNEQFF
v_gene: TRBV6-6
j_gene: TRBJ2-1

CDR3aa: CASSLEQGSTKNIQYF
v_gene: TRBV7-2
j_gene: TRBJ2-4

CDR3aa: CSARADGPQHF
v_gene: TRBV20-1
j_gene: TRBJ1-5